This passage covers 29 T cell receptor beta chains from one sample sequenced in a study of blood T cell repertoires in COVID-19. Sequencing was performed with immunoSEQ multiplex PCR; in TCRdb, only in-frame clones are kept and a portion is missing. This table holds 370,000 or so clones, about 87% found once. The source material was PBMCs or T cells enriched from blood (not recorded which). All receptors derive from a man aged 25 to 40 who had recovered from COVID-19.

This chain links TRBV6-2 or TRBV6-3 with TRBJ1-4; no definite D call. CDR1 is MNHEY and CDR2 is SVGEGT in the germline V gene. The V and J ends lost 0 bases and 4 bases respectively, with 9 bases between them. The CDR3 is 15 amino acids. CDR3 bases: TGTGCCAGCAGTTACTCGGAGTCGCTTAATGAAAAACTGTTTTTT. Its translation is CASSYSESLNEKLFF.

Here the CDR3 reads CASSSTQTKANYGYTF. CDR3 bases: TGTGCCAGCAGCTCAACTCAGACAAAGGCTAACTATGGCTACACCTTC. This chain connects TRBV9 to TRBJ1-2; D unclear. CDR3 length: 16 residues. Trimming took off 4 bases at V and 0 bases at J, with 16 bases between the two ends. Germline lookup yields CDR1 SGDLS and CDR2 YYNGEE.

The chain combines TRBV9 with TRBJ2-5; a possible D gene is TRBD2 (6 bases). The germline V gene has CDR1 SGDLS and CDR2 YYNGEE. V was clipped by 1 base and J by 3 bases, with 13 bases between them. This CDR3 has 15 residues. The CDR3 reads CASSVSPGLKETQYF. The CDR3 coding sequence is TGTGCCAGCAGCGTATCCCCGGGACTTAAAGAGACCCAGTACTTC.

Points on this clone: The same CDR3 is also encoded by other DNA sequences in this sample. The J gene is TRBJ2-1, the V gene TRBV27, with D possibly TRBD1 on 5 matching bases. Germline V lookup: CDR1 MNHEY, CDR2 SMNVEV (reference sequence). V was pared by 0 bases and J by 5 bases, with 5 bases between. The CDR3 spans 13 residues. The chain's CDR3 is CASSLSGDNEQFF. The CDR3 bases are TGTGCCAGCAGTTTATCAGGGGACAATGAGCAGTTCTTC.

The chain has TRBV27 and TRBJ2-3; 9 nucleotides agree with TRBD1. The CDR3 is 16 amino acids. Germline-derived CDR1 and CDR2 are MNHEY and SMNVEV (reference sequence). Trimming took 7 bases from V and 4 from J; bases not matched to a gene: 12. The CDR3 bases are TGTGCCAGCAATCCTACCGGGACAGGGAGGGCAGATACGCAGTATTTT. Translation gives CASNPTGTGRADTQYF.

This chain uses TRBV9 with TRBJ1-4; D gene ambiguous. There are 15 residues in the CDR3. Trimming took 4 bases from V and 5 from J, leaving 15 bases between them. Germline V gene sequence: CDR1 SGDLS, CDR2 YYNGEE. CDR3 sequence reads: CASSPSHSENEKLFF. The CDR3 nucleotides read TGTGCCAGCAGCCCTAGCCACAGTGAAAATGAAAAACTGTTTTTT. The entire variable domain, with the rest obtained from reference TRBV9 and TRBJ1-4, is as follows: DSGVTQTPKHLITATGQRVTLRCSPRSGDLSVYWYQQSLDQGLQFLIQYYNGEERAKGNILERFSAQQFPDLHSELNLSSLELGDSALYFCASSPSHSENEKLFFGSGTQLSVL.

The chain employs TRBV12-5 and TRBJ2-1, with D perhaps matching TRBD2 (6 bases). Trimming left V 7 bases short and J 0 bases short, with 10 bases between. CDR1 is LGHNT and CDR2 is FRNRAP in the germline V gene. This CDR3 is 14 amino acids long. Written as DNA, the CDR3 is TGTGCTAGTGTCCCCGGGAGCTCCTACAATGAGCAGTTCTTC. Protein product: CASVPGSSYNEQFF.

The gene calls are TRBV11-3 and TRBJ2-1; D unresolved. V lost 0 bases, J lost 9 bases, and 15 bases lay in between. Per germline, CDR1 SGHNT and CDR2 YENEEA. The CDR3 is 15 residues long. CDR3 protein: CASSLDPVLLGEQFF. The CDR3 nucleotides are TGTGCCAGCAGCTTAGATCCCGTACTTCTCGGTGAGCAGTTCTTC.

The J gene is TRBJ1-2, the V gene TRBV12-3 or TRBV12-4; D possibly corresponds to TRBD1 (6 bases). V was clipped by 3 bases and J by 8 bases, with 13 bases between them. The CDR3 has 13 residues. CDR3 sequence (DNA): TGTGCCAGCAGTTTTCAGGGGAGTGAGGGCTACACCTTC. Encoded protein: CASSFQGSEGYTF.

This chain links TRBV12-3 or TRBV12-4 with TRBJ2-3, with D possibly matching TRBD2 (5 bases). This CDR3 is built from 13 residues. The ends were cut back, 7 bases at V and 1 base at J, with 9 bases in the middle. The CDR3, as DNA: TGTGCCAGCATTAACGGGGGCACAGATACGCAGTATTTT. It encodes CASINGGTDTQYF.

The V call is TRBV10-3, the J call TRBJ2-2, with 7 bases lining up with TRBD1. Germline CDR1 ENHRY, CDR2 SYGVKD. This CDR3 is 15 amino acids long. Trimming at V came to 6 bases and at J to 0 bases, leaving 4 bases not matched to a gene. The DNA of the CDR3 is TGTGCCATCAGACAGGGGATAACGAACACCGGGGAGCTGTTTTTT. Encoded protein: CAIRQGITNTGELFF.

The gene calls are TRBV30 and TRBJ2-1, with TRBD1 as a possible D gene (6 bases). Deletions cut 5 bases from V and 1 base from J, with 12 bases between. The germline CDR1 and CDR2 sequences are GTSNPN and SVGIG (reference sequence). CDR3 length equals 14 residues. In DNA, the CDR3 is TGTGCCTGGGAATGGGGGCGATCCTACAATGAGCAGTTCTTC. This codes for CAWEWGRSYNEQFF. Complete variable domain (other parts from reference TRBV30 and TRBJ2-1): SQTIHQWPATLVQPVGSPLSLECTVEGTSNPNLYWYRQAAGRGLQLLFYSVGIGQISSEVPQNLSASRPQDRQFILSSKKLLLSDSGFYLCAWEWGRSYNEQFFGPGTRLTVL.

The genes are TRBV19 and TRBJ2-2; D unclear. Germline V gene lookup returns CDR1 LNHDA and CDR2 SQIVND (reference sequence). CDR3 length: 15 amino acids. V lost 0 bases to trimming and J lost 0 bases, with 5 bases between them. In DNA, the CDR3 is TGTGCCAGTAGTATAGAACGCGCGAACACCGGGGAGCTGTTTTTT. Translating gives CASSIERANTGELFF.

The genes are TRBV10-3 and TRBJ1-5; D gene unclear. The germline V gene encodes CDR1 ENHRY and CDR2 SYGVKD. This CDR3 has 13 residues. Trimming left V 4 bases short and J 1 base short, with 5 bases between. This CDR3 reads CAISATSNQPQHF. The CDR3, as DNA: TGTGCCATCAGTGCGACAAGCAATCAGCCCCAGCATTTT.

The V gene is TRBV27, the J gene TRBJ1-5; TRBD1 matches 8 bases. From germline, CDR1 is MNHEY and CDR2 SMNVEV (reference sequence). This CDR3 region has 16 residues. Losses at the gene ends were 5 bases for V and 6 bases for J; bases not matched to a gene: 12. As DNA, the CDR3 is TGTGCCAGCAGTCCACTGGGACAGGTCGGTAGTCAGCCCCAGCATTTT. Translation: CASSPLGQVGSQPQHF.

The chain joins TRBV14 to TRBJ1-4, with TRBD1 identical over 8 bases. J lost 6 bases, V lost 0 bases, and 6 bases had no gene match. CDR1 and CDR2 from the germline V gene are SGHDN and FVKESK. CDR3 length: 16 residues. Here the CDR3 DNA reads TGTGCCAGCAGCCAAGAGAAGGACAGGGTCCATGAAAAACTGTTTTTT. Amino acids: CASSQEKDRVHEKLFF.

The rearrangement joins TRBV19 to TRBJ1-5; TRBD1 might be the D (5 bases). There are 16 residues in the CDR3. V lost 3 bases and J 6 bases, leaving 18 bases between the germline ends. Per germline, CDR1 LNHDA and CDR2 SQIVND (reference sequence). The CDR3 here is CASSIGSREGRQPQHF. CDR3 nucleotide sequence: TGTGCCAGTAGTATTGGATCCAGGGAGGGTCGTCAGCCCCAGCATTTT.

The rearrangement links TRBV3-1 (or the pseudogene TRBV3-2) to TRBJ1-1; D not certain. V lost 5 bases to trimming and J lost 1 base, with 17 bases between them. The CDR3 length is 16 residues. Germline-derived CDR1 and CDR2 are LGHDT and YNNKEL (reference sequence). The CDR3 is CASSTPSGQWNTEAFF. CDR3 bases: TGTGCCAGCAGCACCCCTAGCGGGCAGTGGAACACTGAAGCTTTCTTT.

The rearrangement links TRBV10-3 to TRBJ1-6, with D maybe TRBD1 (5 bases). CDR1 and CDR2 from the germline V gene are ENHRY and SYGVKD. The CDR3 is made up of 20 amino acids. V was shortened by 3 bases and J by 5 bases, with 26 bases between the two germline ends. CDR3 sequence (DNA): TGTGCCATCAGTGATCACCCAGGGTTGGGGGGTGGCCCGCATAATTCACCCCTCCACTTT. The encoded protein is CAISDHPGLGGGPHNSPLHF.

The gene calls are TRBV4-1 and TRBJ1-2; 7 nucleotides match TRBD1. Looked up from germline, CDR1 is MGHRA and CDR2 is YSYEKL. V dropped 4 bases and J dropped 4; count of bases not matched to a gene: 12. The CDR3 has 16 residues. The CDR3 nucleotides are TGCGCCAGCAGCCGTATAACAGGGGTTTCAATCTATGGCTACACCTTC. It yields the protein CASSRITGVSIYGYTF.

V gene TRBV11-2 combines with J gene TRBJ1-4; TRBD1 matches at 7 bases. Germline loops: CDR1 SGHAT, CDR2 FQNNGV. The CDR3 covers 17 residues. Losses at the gene ends were 0 bases for V and 5 bases for J; bases not matched to a gene: 9. The CDR3 loop reads CASSLEIATGTNEKLFF. The CDR3 nucleotides are TGTGCCAGCAGCTTAGAAATTGCGACAGGGACGAATGAAAAACTGTTTTTT. Full variable domain (missing parts from reference TRBV11-2 and TRBJ1-4): EAGVAQSPRYKIIEKRQSVAFWCNPISGHATLYWYQQILGQGPKLLIQFQNNGVVDDSQLPKDRFSAERLKGVDSTLKIQPAKLEDSAVYLCASSLEIATGTNEKLFFGSGTQLSVL.

The CDR3 sequence: CASSAQGRGTQYF. CDR3 nucleotide sequence: TGTGCCAGCAGTGCTCAGGGGAGGGGTACGCAGTATTTT. This rearrangement joins TRBV6-4 to TRBJ2-3, with D perhaps matching TRBD2 (7 bases). CDR1 MRHNA and CDR2 SNTAGT come from the germline V gene. Deletions cut 4 bases from V and 8 bases from J, with 13 bases between. CDR3 length equals 13 residues.

The rearrangement joins TRBV11-2 to TRBJ1-6; D possibly corresponds to TRBD1 (5 bases). The CDR3 totals 16 residues. The germline gives CDR1 SGHAT, CDR2 FQNNGV. The V and J ends lost 5 bases and 4 bases respectively, with 15 bases between them. This CDR3 reads CASSNTGRVYNSPLHF. Here the CDR3 DNA reads TGTGCCAGCAGCAACACAGGACGCGTGTATAATTCACCCCTCCACTTT.

The chain's CDR3 is CASSHELIQETQYF. CDR3 in DNA: TGTGCCAGCAGTCACGAGCTTATACAAGAGACCCAGTACTTC. The chain has TRBV2 and TRBJ2-5; D gene ambiguous. CDR3 length: 14 residues. V lost 5 bases to trimming and J lost 2 bases, with 12 bases between them. Germline CDR1 is SNHLY and CDR2 is FYNNEI.

For this clone: One junction end does not reproduce the germline sequence, and a read error may be involved. Other nucleotide sequences from this sample produce the same CDR3. The V and J genes are TRBV19 and TRBJ2-1; 10 nucleotides line up with TRBD1. Germline-derived CDR1 and CDR2 are LNHDA and SQIVND (reference sequence). The CDR3 is 15 residues long. The CDR3 is CASSIRDRGGDEQFF. Written as DNA, the CDR3 is TGTGCCAGTAGTATACGGGACAGGGGCGGCGATGAGCAATTCTTC.

This chain links TRBV19 with TRBJ2-3; TRBD2 matches at 9 bases. Germline values: CDR1 LNHDA, CDR2 SQIVND (reference sequence). Unmatched junction bases numbered 13, after V lost 3 bases and J lost 3 bases. The CDR3 is 18 amino acids. CDR3 region: CASSIDWGLAGPTDTQYF. The CDR3 coding sequence is TGTGCCAGTAGTATTGATTGGGGTCTAGCGGGGCCGACAGATACGCAGTATTTT.

The chain carries TRBV7-3 and TRBJ1-1, with D unresolved. CDR3 size: 13 residues. Trimming stripped 4 bases from V and 5 bases from J, with 11 bases between. Germline V gene lookup returns CDR1 SGHTA and CDR2 FQGTGA. The CDR3 loop is CASSSALGTEAFF. The DNA for the CDR3 is TGTGCCAGCAGCTCCGCCCTAGGTACTGAAGCTTTCTTT.

The CDR3 sequence is CASSSGGSYNSPLHF. The CDR3 DNA reads TGTGCCAGCAGCTCAGGGGGCTCCTATAATTCACCCCTCCACTTT. The rearrangement uses TRBV27 and TRBJ1-6, with 7 bases identical to TRBD1. The trim removed 6 bases at V and 0 bases at J, leaving 2 bases unmatched. This CDR3 spans 15 amino acids. Germline V gene data show CDR1 as MNHEY and CDR2 as SMNVEV (reference sequence).

J is TRBJ2-1 and V is TRBV6-5; 8 nucleotides match TRBD1. CDR3 length equals 15 residues. The junction had 11 bases not matched to a gene; V was cut back by 6 bases and J by 7 bases. CDR1 and CDR2 from the germline V gene are MNHEY and SVGAGI. CDR3 sequence: CASRASTGVGNEQFF. CDR3 sequence (DNA): TGTGCCAGCAGGGCCTCGACAGGGGTCGGGAATGAGCAGTTCTTC.